A selection of T cell receptor beta chains follows, all from one sample in a study of technical replicates of blood from a handful of donors. Generated by immunoSEQ multiplex PCR, the TCRdb table keeps only in-frame clones and is missing some. The sample has tens of thousands of clones, 95% seen once. The sequenced material came from T cells isolated from PBMCs. The receptors were gathered from a human donor in good health. CDR3s include the opening cysteine and the closing phenylalanine or tryptophan.

j_gene | v_gene | CDR3aa
TRBJ2-2 | TRBV11-2 | CASSLGTSGNTGELFF
TRBJ2-1 | TRBV5-1 | CASSEGLAGGGNEQFF
TRBJ2-3 | TRBV27 | CASSYGLGLPGRYF
TRBJ2-7 | TRBV2 | CAGTTSGGYEQYF
TRBJ1-2 | TRBV5-6 | CASSSGNYGYTF
TRBJ2-7 | TRBV4-1 | CASSQGDRDPRNEQYF
TRBJ2-2 | TRBV13 | CASSRYRVTGELFF
TRBJ1-5 | TRBV2 | CASSPGQGTGEPQHF
TRBJ2-7 | TRBV5-1 | CASSPSAGGVYEQYF
TRBJ1-1 | TRBV19 | CASSIIAGEAEAFF
TRBJ2-1 | TRBV19 | CASKRLISSYNEQFF
TRBJ2-1 | TRBV6-1 | CASRVAGGGNEQFF
TRBJ2-5 | TRBV6-5 | CASSYPGETQYF
TRBJ2-2 | TRBV10-1 | CASSENSVAGHTGELFF
TRBJ1-2 | TRBV9 | CASSVSRSGPYTF
TRBJ1-2 | TRBV28 | CASLPGTGINYGYTF
TRBJ1-3 | TRBV6-5 | CASSYSKGGYTIYF
TRBJ1-6 | TRBV15 | CATSRGRSGPNTYSYNSPLHF
TRBJ2-3 | TRBV4-2 | CASSQAFAGTSGETDTQYF
TRBJ1-5 | TRBV28 | CASSSHPRGKFNQPQHF
TRBJ1-2 | TRBV9 | CASSAEGSYGYTF
TRBJ2-1 | TRBV25-1 | CAARGGAGEQFF